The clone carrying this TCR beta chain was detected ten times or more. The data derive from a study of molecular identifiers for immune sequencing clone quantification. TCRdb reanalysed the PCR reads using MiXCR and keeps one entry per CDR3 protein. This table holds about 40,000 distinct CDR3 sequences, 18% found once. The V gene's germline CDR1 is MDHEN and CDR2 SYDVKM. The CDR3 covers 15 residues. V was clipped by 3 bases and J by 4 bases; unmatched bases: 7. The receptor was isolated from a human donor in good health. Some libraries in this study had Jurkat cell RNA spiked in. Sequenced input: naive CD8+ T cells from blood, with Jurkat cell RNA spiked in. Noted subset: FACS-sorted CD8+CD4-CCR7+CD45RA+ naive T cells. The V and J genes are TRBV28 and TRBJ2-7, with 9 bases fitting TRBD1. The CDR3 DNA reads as TGTGCCAGCAGTTTCGGAGGGACAGGGTATTACGAGCAGTACTTC. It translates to CASSFGGTGYYEQYF.